This record covers a single TCR beta chain. The antigen is undetermined. A far larger clone is one base from this, pointing to a likely read error. Sequenced by immunoSEQ multiplex PCR; TCRdb stores in-frame clones only, minus some. The table has fewer than 700,000 clones, around 77% seen once. This sample was included in a study of shared clonotypes between healthy human individuals. Overall study findings and caveats: Blood was the sole source, and tissue repertoires probably differ. An expected dependence of interdonor clonotype sharing on sequencing depth was noted.

Germline CDR1 is SGHTA and CDR2 is FQGNSA. The CDR3 has 15 amino acids. The sample comprised PBMCs. This sequence originates from a woman aged 40-49 years in good health. Some clones in this sample may be carry-over from other donors' samples. The J gene is TRBJ2-4, the V gene TRBV7-2, with 8 bases matching TRBD1. CDR3 nucleotides: TGTGCTAGCAGCTTAAGCAGGGGGCGTGGAAACATTCAGTACTTC. Protein: CASSLSRGRGNIQYF.